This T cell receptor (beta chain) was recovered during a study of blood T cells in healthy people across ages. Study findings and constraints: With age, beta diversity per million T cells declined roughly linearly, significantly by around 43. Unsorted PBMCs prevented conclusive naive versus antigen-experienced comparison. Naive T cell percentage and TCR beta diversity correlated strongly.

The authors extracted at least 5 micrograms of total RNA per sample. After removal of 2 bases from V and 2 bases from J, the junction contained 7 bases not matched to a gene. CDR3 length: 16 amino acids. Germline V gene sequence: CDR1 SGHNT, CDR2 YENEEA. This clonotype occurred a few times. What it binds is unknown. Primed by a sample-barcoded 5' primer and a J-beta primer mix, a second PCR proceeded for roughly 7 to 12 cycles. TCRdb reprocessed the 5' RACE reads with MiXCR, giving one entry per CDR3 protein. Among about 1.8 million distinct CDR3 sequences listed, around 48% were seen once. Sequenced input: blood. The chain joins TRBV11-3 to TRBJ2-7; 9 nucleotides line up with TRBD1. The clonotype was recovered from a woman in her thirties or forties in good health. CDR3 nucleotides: TGTGCCAGCAGCTTATTGAAGGGACAGGGAGCCTACGAGCAGTACTTC. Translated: CASSLLKGQGAYEQYF.